This T cell receptor (beta chain) was observed in a study of metastatic and nonmetastatic thyroid tumors. Study-level information: Peripheral blood and tumor or nodule samples from malignant and benign thyroid patients were compared.

How the authors handled the data: Building a distant-metastasis classifier for papillary thyroid cancer drew on CDR3 differences across clinicopathological groups. TCRdb reassembled clones from the PCR reads with MiXCR. It is TCRdb's table, rather than the study itself, that gives the V and J calls and clone size. Among approximately 21,000 clones listed, 20% to 25% were seen once. This clone was seen repeatedly, ten times or more. Its antigen is as yet unknown. Patients underwent thyroid surgery, and none had received any treatment before it. Study findings and constraints: Malignant tumors reportedly showed significantly higher TCR beta diversity than benign nodules in both blood and tumor.

This CDR3 is built from 13 residues. Losses at the gene ends were 4 bases for V and 7 bases for J; bases not matched to a gene: 4. Germline assignment: CDR1 ENHRY and CDR2 SYGVKD. Material for sequencing was blood. The origin of this receptor is a male donor with papillary thyroid cancer or a benign thyroid nodule (not recorded which). Some clones in this sample may be carry-over from other donors' samples. This chain joins TRBV10-3 and TRBJ2-7, with 10 nucleotides matching TRBD1. The DNA for the CDR3 is TGTGCCATCAGTGTGGGACAGGGGATTGAGCAGTACTTC. This encodes CAISVGQGIEQYF.